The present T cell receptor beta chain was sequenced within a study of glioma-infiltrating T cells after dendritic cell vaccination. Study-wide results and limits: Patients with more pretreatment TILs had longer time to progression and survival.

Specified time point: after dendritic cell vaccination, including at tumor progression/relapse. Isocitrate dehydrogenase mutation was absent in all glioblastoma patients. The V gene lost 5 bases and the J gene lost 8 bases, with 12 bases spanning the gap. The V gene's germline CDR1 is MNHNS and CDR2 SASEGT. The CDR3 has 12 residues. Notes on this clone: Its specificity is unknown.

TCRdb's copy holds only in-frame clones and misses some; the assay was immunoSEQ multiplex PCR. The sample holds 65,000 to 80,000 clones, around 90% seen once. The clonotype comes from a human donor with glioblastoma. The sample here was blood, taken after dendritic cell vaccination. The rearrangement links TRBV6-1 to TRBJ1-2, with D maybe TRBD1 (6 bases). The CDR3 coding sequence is TGTGCCAGCAGTTTGACAGGACGGGGCTACACCTTC. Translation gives CASSLTGRGYTF.